The TCR beta chain under discussion was sequenced for a study of PD-1 blockade in mismatch repair-deficient tumors. Study overall: All were previously treated, progressing patients with about 12 mismatch repair-deficient cancer types.

The ends were cut back, 0 bases at V and 1 base at J, with 5 bases in the middle. This CDR3 is 13 amino acids long. Germline CDR1 and CDR2: SGHRS and YFSETQ. The table came from immunoSEQ multiplex PCR; TCRdb's copy has only in-frame clones and leaves some out. The repertoire holds about 79,000 clones, with approximately 78% as singletons. For this clone: Its antigen is as yet unknown.

General study findings and limits: Tumor-resident clones, often absent from pretreatment blood, expanded after pembrolizumab and then contracted.

All patients were mismatch repair deficient, assessed by either PCR or immunohistochemistry. The specimen comprised peripheral blood, sampled 44 weeks after starting pembrolizumab. This clonotype was obtained from an adult with mismatch repair-deficient cancer. The rearrangement uses TRBV5-1 and TRBJ2-7; D ambiguous. The CDR3 sequence is CASSLGSSYEQYF. The CDR3 coding sequence is TGCGCCAGCAGCTTGGGATCTTCCTACGAGCAGTACTTC. The full variable domain, its missing parts supplied by reference TRBV5-1 and TRBJ2-7, is KAGVTQTPRYLIKTRGQQVTLSCSPISGHRSVSWYQQTPGQGLQFLFEYFSETQRNKGNFPGRFSGRQFSNSRSEMNVSTLELGDSALYLCASSLGSSYEQYFGPGTRLTVT.